This T cell receptor (beta chain) was found in a study of cytomegalovirus exposure and HLA in healthy donors. About this clone: Its antigen is as yet unknown.

The CDR3 sequence is 14 residues long. Trimming cost V 0 bases and J 10 bases, with 15 bases left between them. Germline CDR1 MGHRA, CDR2 YSYEKL. Study-wide findings and caveats: Several V segments, TRBV6-2 and TRBV6-3 among them, could not be told apart and were dropped. Testing in vitro showed three CMV-associated chains specific for CMV antigens. The presence/absence work took it that sequencing depth was about the same across donors.

60 Vbeta and 13 Jbeta primers were used in PCR. This table comes from immunoSEQ multiplex PCR, and its TCRdb copy is limited to in-frame clones, with some not included. The sample holds some 120,000 clones, about 70% seen once. This clonotype originated in a woman aged 40 to 50 in good health and CMV-seropositive. The sample comprised PBMCs. The V gene is TRBV4-1, the J gene TRBJ1-2; no clear D. This CDR3 is CASSQEEVGINYTF. The CDR3 bases are TGCGCCAGCAGCCAAGAGGAGGTCGGGATAAACTACACCTTC.